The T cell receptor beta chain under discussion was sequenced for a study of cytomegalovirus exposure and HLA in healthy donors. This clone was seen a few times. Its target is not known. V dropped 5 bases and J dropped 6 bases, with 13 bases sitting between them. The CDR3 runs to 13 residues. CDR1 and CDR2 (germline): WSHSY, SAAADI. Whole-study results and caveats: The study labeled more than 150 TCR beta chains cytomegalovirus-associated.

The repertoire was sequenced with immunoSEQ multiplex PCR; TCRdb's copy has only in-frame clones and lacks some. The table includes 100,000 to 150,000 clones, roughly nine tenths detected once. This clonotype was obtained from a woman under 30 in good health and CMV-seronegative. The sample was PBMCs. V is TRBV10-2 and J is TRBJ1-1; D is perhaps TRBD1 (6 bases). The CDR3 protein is CASSRQVGAEAFF. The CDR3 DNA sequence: TGCGCCAGCAGTAGACAGGTCGGCGCTGAAGCTTTCTTT.